Listed here are 8 T cell receptor beta chains from one sample, sequenced in a study of spatial heterogeneity in lung cancer. TCRdb processed the 5' RACE reads anew with MiXCR; each CDR3 protein has one entry. Of around 45,000 distinct CDR3 sequences in the sample, approximately 22% were seen once. Time point indicated: blood at routine non-recurrence follow-up after resection. The material sequenced was PBMCs, taken at follow-up. The receptor source for this set is a female donor with early-stage non-small cell lung cancer.

Many counts were recorded for this clonotype. V usage is TRBV7-3 and J usage is TRBJ1-1, with D hard to call. The CDR3 extends over 14 amino acids. The germline V gene encodes CDR1 SGHTA and CDR2 FQGTGA. Trimming left V 5 bases short and J 0 bases short, with 10 bases between. In DNA form, the CDR3 reads TGTGCCAGCAGCCTAAACGGATTGAACACTGAAGCTTTCTTT. Translating it yields CASSLNGLNTEAFF.

This clonotype was counted at least ten times. The chain recombines TRBV20-1 with TRBJ1-4; 7 bases are shared with TRBD1. Germline CDR1 DFQATT, CDR2 SNEGSKA (reference sequence). J was trimmed by 4 bases and V by 6 bases; bases with no gene match: 11. The length of the CDR3 is 15 residues. CDR3 residues: CSAEPMGQYNEKLFF. CDR3 in DNA: TGCAGTGCGGAACCTATGGGACAGTATAATGAAAAACTGTTTTTT.

The CDR3, as DNA: TGTGCCAGCAGCTTAGGCGGGAATATCCAAGAGACCCAGTACTTC. Translation gives CASSLGGNIQETQYF. The chain has TRBV11-2 and TRBJ2-5, with a weak D call TRBD2 (6 bases). CDR1 and CDR2 (germline): SGHAT, FQNNGV. The CDR3 runs 15 residues. The V and J ends lost 1 base and 1 base respectively, with 10 bases between them.

V usage is TRBV2 and J usage is TRBJ2-2; D gene ambiguous. Trimming took 8 bases from V and 1 from J, leaving 8 bases between them. The CDR3 loop spans 13 amino acids. The V gene's germline CDR1 is SNHLY and CDR2 FYNNEI. Written as DNA, the CDR3 is TGTGCCAGCTATAGACAGAACACCGGGGAGCTGTTTTTT. This gives the protein CASYRQNTGELFF. Complete variable domain (other parts from reference TRBV2 and TRBJ2-2): EPEVTQTPSHQVTQMGQEVILRCVPISNHLYFYWYRQILGQKVEFLVSFYNNEISEKSEIFDDQFSVERPDGSNFTLKIRSTKLEDSAMYFCASYRQNTGELFFGEGSRLTVL.

There are many counts of this clonotype. Here the CDR3 reads CASSEGLAGNEQFF. DNA for the CDR3: TGTGCCAGCAGTGAAGGACTAGCGGGGAATGAGCAGTTCTTC. The chain has TRBV2 and TRBJ2-1; 11 positions match TRBD2. The length of the CDR3 is 14 residues. Trimming cost V 1 base and J 7 bases; bases outside gene matches: 0. Germline assignment: CDR1 SNHLY and CDR2 FYNNEI.

The V gene is TRBV6-6, the J gene TRBJ2-5; 7 nucleotides agree with TRBD2. The trim removed 7 bases at V and 4 bases at J, leaving 6 bases unmatched. Germline assignment: CDR1 MNHNY and CDR2 SVGAGI (reference sequence). The CDR3 loop spans 13 amino acids. The CDR3 nucleotides are TGTGCCAGCAAGTCAGCGGGAAGAGAGACCCAGTACTTC. Translation: CASKSAGRETQYF.

The V call is TRBV7-9, the J call TRBJ1-6; D is uncertain. V lost 3 bases to trimming and J lost 6 bases, with 3 bases between them. The CDR3 has 12 amino acids. The germline V gene has CDR1 SEHNR and CDR2 FQNEAQ (reference sequence). The CDR3 protein is CASSLTNSPLHF. In DNA form, the CDR3 reads TGTGCCAGCAGCTTGACTAATTCACCCCTCCACTTT.

Worth noting for this clonotype: With a much larger clone just one base away, this may be a read error. The gene calls are TRBV12-3 or TRBV12-4 and TRBJ2-1, with 7 bases identical to TRBD2. This CDR3 spans 14 amino acids. CDR3 nucleotides: TGTGCCAGCGGTACTAGCGCCTCCTACAATGGGCAGTTCTTC. Encoded protein: CASGTSASYNGQFF.